This T cell receptor (beta chain) was observed in a study of T cells in Graves' hyperthyroidism and ophthalmopathy. Findings and limits, study-wide: Most clonotypes that expanded in the thyroid above 0.001 also showed up in blood.

This clonotype was detected only a few times. The antigen is undetermined. There were TCR beta CDR3 regions amplified from RNA transcripts. First-round RT-PCR of the TCR CDR3 relied on the HTBI primer set. Using its own MiXCR run on the multiplex PCR reads, TCRdb lists one record per CDR3 protein. The sample has under 700,000 distinct CDR3 sequences; over 15% are singletons. Trimming removed 7 bases from V and 4 bases from J; junction bases left unmatched: 3. The CDR3 totals 14 residues. The sequence derives from a woman younger than 35 with Graves' hyperthyroidism. The sequenced material came from blood. This chain joins TRBV12-3 or TRBV12-4 and TRBJ2-1, with 11 bases aligning to TRBD2. The CDR3 DNA sequence: TGTGCCAGCATAAGGACTAGCGGGTACAATGAGCAGTTCTTC. This encodes CASIRTSGYNEQFF.